This TCR beta chain was obtained from a study of blood T cells in healthy people across ages. Points from the study as a whole: The lack of PBMC sorting stopped any conclusive naive versus antigen-experienced comparison. The diversity estimates, figures obtained from one million T cells, were considered underestimates.

This CDR3 spans 15 amino acids. V was trimmed by 2 bases and J by 4 bases, leaving 14 bases between them. CDR1 is MNHNY, CDR2 SVGAGI, per germline (reference sequence). Researchers isolated at least 7 million PBMCs per sample. A word on this clonotype: The antigen remains undetermined.

Through a sample-barcoded 5' primer and a J-beta primer mix, a second PCR was run for 7 to 11 cycles. The authors tagged each cDNA molecule using a template-switch adaptor with 12 random nucleotides. TCRdb ran MiXCR on the 5' RACE reads and lists one entry per CDR3 protein. Among about 1,400,000 distinct CDR3 sequences listed, roughly 60% were seen once. This chain joins TRBV6-6 and TRBJ1-1; weak D call: TRBD1 (5 bases). The sample taken for sequencing was blood. The source of this sequence is a young man in good health. CDR3 coding DNA: TGTGCCAGCAGTTACGCAGGGTCTGTAAGCACTGAAGCTTTCTTT. The encoded protein is CASSYAGSVSTEAFF.